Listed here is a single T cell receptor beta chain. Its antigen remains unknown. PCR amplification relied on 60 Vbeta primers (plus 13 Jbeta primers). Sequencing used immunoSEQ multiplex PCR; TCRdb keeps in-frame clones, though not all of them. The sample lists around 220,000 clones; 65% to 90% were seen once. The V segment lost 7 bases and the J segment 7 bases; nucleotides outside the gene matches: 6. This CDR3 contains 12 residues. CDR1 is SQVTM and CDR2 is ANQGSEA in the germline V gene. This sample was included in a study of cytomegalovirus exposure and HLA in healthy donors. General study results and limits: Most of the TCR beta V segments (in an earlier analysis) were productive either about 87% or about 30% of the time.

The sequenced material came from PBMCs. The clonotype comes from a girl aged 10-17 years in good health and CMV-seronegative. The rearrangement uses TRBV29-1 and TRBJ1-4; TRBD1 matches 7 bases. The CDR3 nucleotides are TGCAGCGCTCGACAGGGTGGTGAAAAACTGTTTTTT. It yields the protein CSARQGGEKLFF.